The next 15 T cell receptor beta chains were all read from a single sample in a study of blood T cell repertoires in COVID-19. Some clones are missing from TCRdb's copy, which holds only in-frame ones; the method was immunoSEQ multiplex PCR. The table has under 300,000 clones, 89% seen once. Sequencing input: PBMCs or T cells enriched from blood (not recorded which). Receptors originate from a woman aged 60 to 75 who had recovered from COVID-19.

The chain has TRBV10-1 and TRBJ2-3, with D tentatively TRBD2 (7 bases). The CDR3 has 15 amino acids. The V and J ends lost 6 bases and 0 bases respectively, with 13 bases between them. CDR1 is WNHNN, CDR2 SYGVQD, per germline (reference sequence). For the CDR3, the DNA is TGCGCCAGCAGCCCAGGGGAGGGGAGCACAGATACGCAGTATTTT. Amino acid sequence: CASSPGEGSTDTQYF.

CDR3 DNA: TGTGCCAGCAGCCGTACAGTTACCGAAAAACTGTTTTTT. Translation gives CASSRTVTEKLFF. This chain joins TRBV12-3 or TRBV12-4 and TRBJ1-4; D call uncertain. The CDR3 loop spans 13 amino acids. V was shortened by 6 bases and J by 8 bases, with 13 bases between the two germline ends.

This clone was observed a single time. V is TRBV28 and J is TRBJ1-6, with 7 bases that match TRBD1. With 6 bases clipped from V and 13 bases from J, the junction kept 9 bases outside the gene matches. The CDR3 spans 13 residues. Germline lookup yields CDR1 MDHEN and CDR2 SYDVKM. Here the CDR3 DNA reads TGTGCCAGCAGACTAGGTGGGACAGTTCCCCTCCACTTT. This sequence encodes CASRLGGTVPLHF.

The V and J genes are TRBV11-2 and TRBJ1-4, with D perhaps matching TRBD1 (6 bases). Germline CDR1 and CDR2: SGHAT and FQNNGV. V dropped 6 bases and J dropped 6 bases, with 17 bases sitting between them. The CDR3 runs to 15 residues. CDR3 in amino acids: CASSLSGQLDEKLFF. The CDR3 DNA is TGTGCCAGCAGTTTATCGGGACAACTGGATGAAAAACTGTTTTTT.

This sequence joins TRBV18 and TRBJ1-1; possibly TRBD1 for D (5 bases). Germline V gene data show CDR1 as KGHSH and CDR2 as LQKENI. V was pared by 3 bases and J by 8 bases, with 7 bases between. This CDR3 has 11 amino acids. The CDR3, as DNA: TGTGCCAGCTCACCTCAGGGCGAAGCTTTCTTT. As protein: CASSPQGEAFF. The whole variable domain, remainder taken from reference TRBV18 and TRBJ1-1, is NAGVMQNPRHLVRRRGQEARLRCSPMKGHSHVYWYRQLPEEGLKFMVYLQKENIIDESGMPKERFSAEFPKEGPSILRIQQVVRGDSAAYFCASSPQGEAFFGQGTRLTVV.

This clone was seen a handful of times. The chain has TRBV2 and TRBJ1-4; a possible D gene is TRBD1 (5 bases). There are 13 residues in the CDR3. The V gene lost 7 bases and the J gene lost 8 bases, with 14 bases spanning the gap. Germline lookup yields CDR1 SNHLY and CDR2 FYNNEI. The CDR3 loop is CASNGQGREKLFF. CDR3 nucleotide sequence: TGTGCCAGCAATGGTCAGGGAAGAGAAAAACTGTTTTTT. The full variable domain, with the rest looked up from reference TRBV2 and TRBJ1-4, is EPEVTQTPSHQVTQMGQEVILRCVPISNHLYFYWYRQILGQKVEFLVSFYNNEISEKSEIFDDQFSVERPDGSNFTLKIRSTKLEDSAMYFCASNGQGREKLFFGSGTQLSVL.

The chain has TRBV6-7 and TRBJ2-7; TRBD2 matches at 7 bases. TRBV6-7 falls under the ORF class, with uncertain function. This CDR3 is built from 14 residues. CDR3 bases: TGTGCTTTCACTGGGAGACTAGCAAGCTACGAGCAGTACTTC. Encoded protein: CAFTGRLASYEQYF.

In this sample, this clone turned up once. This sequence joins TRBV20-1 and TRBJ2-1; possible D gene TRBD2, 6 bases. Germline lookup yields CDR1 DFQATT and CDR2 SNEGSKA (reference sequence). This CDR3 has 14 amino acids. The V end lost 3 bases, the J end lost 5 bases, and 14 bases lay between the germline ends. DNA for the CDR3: TGCAGTGCTAGTACCGGGACTTCGAACAATGAGCAGTTCTTC. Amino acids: CSASTGTSNNEQFF.

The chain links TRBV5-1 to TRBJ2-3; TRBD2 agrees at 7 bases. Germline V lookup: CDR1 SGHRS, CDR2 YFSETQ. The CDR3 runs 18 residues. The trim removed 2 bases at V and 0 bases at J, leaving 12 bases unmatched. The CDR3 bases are TGCGCCAGCAGCTTCTCTGGGGAGCGGGACTCTAGCACAGATACGCAGTATTTT. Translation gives CASSFSGERDSSTDTQYF. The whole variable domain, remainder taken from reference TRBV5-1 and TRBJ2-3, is KAGVTQTPRYLIKTRGQQVTLSCSPISGHRSVSWYQQTPGQGLQFLFEYFSETQRNKGNFPGRFSGRQFSNSRSEMNVSTLELGDSALYLCASSFSGERDSSTDTQYFGPGTRLTVL.

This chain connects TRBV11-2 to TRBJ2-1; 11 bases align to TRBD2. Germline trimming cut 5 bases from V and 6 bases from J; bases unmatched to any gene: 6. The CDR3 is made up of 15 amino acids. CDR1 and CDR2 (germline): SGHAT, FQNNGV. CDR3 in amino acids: CASSQVAGGFNEQFF. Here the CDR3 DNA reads TGTGCCAGCAGCCAAGTAGCGGGAGGGTTCAATGAGCAGTTCTTC.

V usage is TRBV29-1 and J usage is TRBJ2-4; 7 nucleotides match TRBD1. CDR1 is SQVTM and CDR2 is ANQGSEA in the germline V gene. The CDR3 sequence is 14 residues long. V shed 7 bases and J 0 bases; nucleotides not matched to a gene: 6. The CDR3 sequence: CSARQGLAKNIQYF. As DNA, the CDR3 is TGCAGCGCAAGACAGGGCCTAGCCAAAAACATTCAGTACTTC.

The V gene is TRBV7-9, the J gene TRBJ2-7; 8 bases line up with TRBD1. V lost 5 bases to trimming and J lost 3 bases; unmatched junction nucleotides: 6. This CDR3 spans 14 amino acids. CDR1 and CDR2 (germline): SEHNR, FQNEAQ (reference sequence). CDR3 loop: CASSPTGGIYEQYF. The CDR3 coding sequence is TGTGCCAGCAGCCCCACAGGGGGGATCTACGAGCAGTACTTC.

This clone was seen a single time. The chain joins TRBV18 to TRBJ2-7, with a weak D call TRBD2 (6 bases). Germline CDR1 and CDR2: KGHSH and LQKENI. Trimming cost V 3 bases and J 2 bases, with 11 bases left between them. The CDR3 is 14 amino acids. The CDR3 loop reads CASSPSGSTYEQYF. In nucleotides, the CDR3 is TGTGCCAGCTCACCCTCCGGGAGCACCTACGAGCAGTACTTC. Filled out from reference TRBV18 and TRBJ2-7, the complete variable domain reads NAGVMQNPRHLVRRRGQEARLRCSPMKGHSHVYWYRQLPEEGLKFMVYLQKENIIDESGMPKERFSAEFPKEGPSILRIQQVVRGDSAAYFCASSPSGSTYEQYFGPGTRLTVT.

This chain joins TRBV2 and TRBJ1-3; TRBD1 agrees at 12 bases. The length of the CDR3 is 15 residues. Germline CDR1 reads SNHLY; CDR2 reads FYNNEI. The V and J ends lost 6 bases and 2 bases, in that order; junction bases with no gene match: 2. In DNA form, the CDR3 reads TGTGCCAGCAGGGGACAGGGGGCCCCTGGAAACACCATATATTTT. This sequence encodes CASRGQGAPGNTIYF.

The CDR3 is CASSQVGGISYNEQFF. As DNA, the CDR3 is TGTGCCAGCAGCCAAGTCGGGGGGATTTCCTACAATGAGCAGTTCTTC. The V call is TRBV3-1 (or the pseudogene TRBV3-2), the J call TRBJ2-1; 7 bases line up with TRBD2. Germline V CDR1 and CDR2: LGHDT, YNNKEL (reference sequence). This CDR3 has 16 amino acids. The ends lost 1 base at V and 1 base at J; junction bases unmatched: 4.